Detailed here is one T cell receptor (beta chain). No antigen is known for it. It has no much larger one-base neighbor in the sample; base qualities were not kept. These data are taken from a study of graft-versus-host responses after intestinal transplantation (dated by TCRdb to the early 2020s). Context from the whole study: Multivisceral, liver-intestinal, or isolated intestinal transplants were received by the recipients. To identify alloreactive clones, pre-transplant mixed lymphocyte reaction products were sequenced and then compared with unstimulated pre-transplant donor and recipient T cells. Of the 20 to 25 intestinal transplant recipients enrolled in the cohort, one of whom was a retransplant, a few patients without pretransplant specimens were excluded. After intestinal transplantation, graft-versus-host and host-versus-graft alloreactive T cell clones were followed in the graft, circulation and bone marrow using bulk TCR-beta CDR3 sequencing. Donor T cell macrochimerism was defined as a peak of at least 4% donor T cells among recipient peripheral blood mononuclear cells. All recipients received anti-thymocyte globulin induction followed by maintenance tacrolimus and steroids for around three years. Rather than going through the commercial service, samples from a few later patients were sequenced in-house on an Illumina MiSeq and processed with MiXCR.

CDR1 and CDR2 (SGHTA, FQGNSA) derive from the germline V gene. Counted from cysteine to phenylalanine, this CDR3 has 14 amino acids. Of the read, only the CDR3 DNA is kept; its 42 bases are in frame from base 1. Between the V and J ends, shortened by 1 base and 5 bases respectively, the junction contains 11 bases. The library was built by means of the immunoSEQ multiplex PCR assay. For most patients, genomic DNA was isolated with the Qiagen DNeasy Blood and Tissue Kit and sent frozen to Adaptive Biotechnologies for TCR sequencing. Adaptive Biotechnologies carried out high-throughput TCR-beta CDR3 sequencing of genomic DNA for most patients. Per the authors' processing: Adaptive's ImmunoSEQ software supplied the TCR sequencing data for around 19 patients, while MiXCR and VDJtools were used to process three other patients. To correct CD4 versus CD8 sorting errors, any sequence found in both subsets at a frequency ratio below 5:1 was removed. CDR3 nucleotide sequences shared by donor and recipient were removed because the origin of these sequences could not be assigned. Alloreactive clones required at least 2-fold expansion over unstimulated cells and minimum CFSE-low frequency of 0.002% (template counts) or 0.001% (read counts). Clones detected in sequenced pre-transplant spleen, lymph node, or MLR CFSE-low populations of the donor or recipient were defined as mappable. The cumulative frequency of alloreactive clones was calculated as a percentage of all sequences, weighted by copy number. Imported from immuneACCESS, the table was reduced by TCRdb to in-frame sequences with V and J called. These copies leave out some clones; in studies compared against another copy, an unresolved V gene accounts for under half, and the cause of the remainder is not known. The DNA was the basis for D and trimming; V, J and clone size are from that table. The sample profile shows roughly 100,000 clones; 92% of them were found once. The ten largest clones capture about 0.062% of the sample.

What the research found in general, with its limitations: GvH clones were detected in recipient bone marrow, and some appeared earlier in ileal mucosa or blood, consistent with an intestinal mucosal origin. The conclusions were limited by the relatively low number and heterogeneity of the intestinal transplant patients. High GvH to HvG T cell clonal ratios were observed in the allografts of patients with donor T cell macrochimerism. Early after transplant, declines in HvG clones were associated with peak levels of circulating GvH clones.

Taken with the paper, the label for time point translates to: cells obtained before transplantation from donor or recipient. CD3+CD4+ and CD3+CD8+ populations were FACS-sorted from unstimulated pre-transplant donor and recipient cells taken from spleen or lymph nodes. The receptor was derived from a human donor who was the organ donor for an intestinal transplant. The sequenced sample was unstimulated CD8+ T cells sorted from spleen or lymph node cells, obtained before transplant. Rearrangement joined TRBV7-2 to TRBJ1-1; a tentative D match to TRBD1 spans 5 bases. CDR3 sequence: CASSLDGARTEAFF. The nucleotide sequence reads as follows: TGTGCCAGCAGCTTAGATGGGGCGAGGACTGAAGCTTTCTTT.